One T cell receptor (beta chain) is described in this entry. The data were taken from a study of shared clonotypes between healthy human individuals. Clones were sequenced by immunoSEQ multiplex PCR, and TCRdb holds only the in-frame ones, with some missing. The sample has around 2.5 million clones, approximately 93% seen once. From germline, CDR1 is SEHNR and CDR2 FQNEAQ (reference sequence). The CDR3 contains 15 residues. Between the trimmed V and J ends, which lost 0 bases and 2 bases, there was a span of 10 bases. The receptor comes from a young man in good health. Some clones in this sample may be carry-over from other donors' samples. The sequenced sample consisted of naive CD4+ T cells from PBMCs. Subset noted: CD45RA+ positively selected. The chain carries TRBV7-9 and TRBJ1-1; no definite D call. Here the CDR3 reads CASSLAPGTNTEAFF. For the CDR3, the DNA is TGTGCCAGCAGCTTAGCTCCGGGCACAAACACTGAAGCTTTCTTT. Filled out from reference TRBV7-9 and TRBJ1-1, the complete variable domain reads DTGVSQNPRHKITKRGQNVTFRCDPISEHNRLYWYRQTLGQGPEFLTYFQNEAQLEKSRLLSDRFSAERPKGSFSTLEIQRTEQGDSAMYLCASSLAPGTNTEAFFGQGTRLTVV.